Presented here are 25 T cell receptor beta chains from one specimen sequenced in a study of blood T cell repertoires in COVID-19. Profiled with immunoSEQ multiplex PCR; TCRdb holds only in-frame clones, not every one. The table records under 250,000 clones, 75% to 85% of them present only once. The sequencing input was PBMCs or T cells enriched from blood (not recorded which). The origin of the receptors is a man between 25 and 39 years old with acute COVID-19.

V is TRBV5-6 and J is TRBJ1-2, with 7 bases that match TRBD1. The germline CDR1 and CDR2 sequences are SGHDT and YYEEEE. This CDR3 contains 12 residues. With 8 bases clipped from V and 3 bases from J, the junction kept 4 bases outside the gene matches. CDR3 amino acids: CASTGDHYGYTF. In DNA, the CDR3 is TGTGCCAGTACAGGGGACCACTATGGCTACACCTTC.

The CDR3 spells CASRATGVHYEKLFF. In DNA, the CDR3 is TGTGCCAGCAGAGCTACAGGGGTCCATTATGAAAAACTGTTTTTT. The chain joins TRBV2 to TRBJ1-4; 7 positions agree with TRBD1. Germline V lookup: CDR1 SNHLY, CDR2 FYNNEI. J gave up 6 bases and V 6 bases, and 10 bases lay outside the gene matches. The CDR3 has 15 amino acids.

The chain combines TRBV30 with TRBJ1-1; D is uncertain. The germline V gene has CDR1 GTSNPN and CDR2 SVGIG (reference sequence). This CDR3 is built from 12 residues. Trimming stripped 1 base from V and 3 bases from J, with 6 bases between. Here the CDR3 DNA reads TGTGCCTGGAGTGCCTCAGACACTGAAGCTTTCTTT. This gives the protein CAWSASDTEAFF. The complete variable domain, with remaining parts taken from reference TRBV30 and TRBJ1-1, reads SQTIHQWPATLVQPVGSPLSLECTVEGTSNPNLYWYRQAAGRGLQLLFYSVGIGQISSEVPQNLSASRPQDRQFILSSKKLLLSDSGFYLCAWSASDTEAFFGQGTRLTVV.

J is TRBJ1-6 and V is TRBV28; D is undetermined. Germline-derived CDR1 and CDR2 are MDHEN and SYDVKM. Trimming stripped 3 bases from V and 5 bases from J, with 5 bases between. The CDR3 length is 13 residues. In nucleotides, the CDR3 is TGTGCCAGCAGTTTCCAGGATAATTCACCCCTCCACTTT. This codes for CASSFQDNSPLHF.

Regarding this clone: One end of the junction varies from germline; a read error may be responsible. The rearrangement joins TRBV12-3 or TRBV12-4 to TRBJ1-2; weak D call: TRBD1 (5 bases). This CDR3 has 11 amino acids. In nucleotides, the CDR3 is TGTGCCAGCAGTTTATCGGGACTCCTCGCCTTC. Translated: CASSLSGLLAF.

Comment on this clone: A read error may explain this, as a much larger clone is one base away. The genes are TRBV7-6 and TRBJ2-7; 11 nucleotides line up with TRBD1. The germline V gene encodes CDR1 SGHVS and CDR2 FNYEAQ. V dropped 4 bases and J dropped 0; count of bases not matched to a gene: 2. This CDR3 contains 15 residues. CDR3 residues: CASSSGTGGSYEQYF. The CDR3 DNA follows: TGTGCCAGCAGCTCGGGGACAGGGGGCTCCTACGAGCAGTACTTC.

The genes are TRBV7-3 and TRBJ2-7, with TRBD1 matching 8 bases. Germline assignment: CDR1 SGHTA and CDR2 FQGTGA. The ends lost 4 bases at V and 7 bases at J; junction bases unmatched: 9. This CDR3 is 14 amino acids long. The CDR3 here is CASSSPGQEREQYF. Written as DNA, the CDR3 is TGTGCCAGCAGCTCACCGGGACAGGAGAGGGAGCAGTACTTC.

This chain links TRBV27 with TRBJ1-3, with 8 bases aligning to TRBD1. Germline loops: CDR1 MNHEY, CDR2 SMNVEV (reference sequence). CDR3 length equals 13 residues. The V and J ends lost 5 bases and 8 bases, in that order; junction bases with no gene match: 5. Here the CDR3 reads CASSPTGVHTIYF. CDR3 DNA sequence: TGTGCCAGCAGTCCGACAGGGGTGCACACCATATATTTT.

This chain joins TRBV12-3 or TRBV12-4 and TRBJ1-3; D ambiguous. This CDR3 region has 12 residues. V was pared by 11 bases and J by 0 bases, with 8 bases between. CDR3 nucleotide sequence: TGTGCCTTCACTGACTCTGGAAACACCATATATTTT. It codes for CAFTDSGNTIYF.

This CDR3 reads CSAGWGGTNTGELFF. In DNA form, the CDR3 reads TGCAGCGCCGGTTGGGGGGGAACGAACACCGGGGAGCTGTTTTTT. The chain links TRBV29-1 to TRBJ2-2, with 7 bases that match TRBD2. Germline V lookup: CDR1 SQVTM, CDR2 ANQGSEA. The CDR3 has 15 residues. The junction had 8 bases not matched to a gene; V was cut back by 7 bases and J by 0 bases.

This rearrangement joins TRBV9 to TRBJ2-3, with D tentatively TRBD2 (5 bases). The CDR3 has 16 amino acids. Between the trimmed V and J ends, which lost 0 bases and 4 bases, there was a span of 15 bases. CDR1 is SGDLS, CDR2 YYNGEE, per germline. The CDR3 is CASSVEDWAPPDTQYF. For the CDR3, the DNA is TGTGCCAGCAGCGTAGAGGACTGGGCCCCCCCAGATACGCAGTATTTT.

This clone was seen only a few times. This chain joins TRBV5-1 and TRBJ2-5; 7 positions agree with TRBD1. In germline, CDR1 is SGHRS, CDR2 YFSETQ. This CDR3 spans 14 amino acids. V lost 2 bases and J lost 4; bases outside the gene matches: 5. This CDR3 reads CASSFSTGVETQYF. CDR3 in DNA: TGCGCCAGCAGCTTCTCCACAGGGGTAGAGACCCAGTACTTC. Based on the CDR3 plus reference TRBV5-1 and TRBJ2-5, the full variable domain is KAGVTQTPRYLIKTRGQQVTLSCSPISGHRSVSWYQQTPGQGLQFLFEYFSETQRNKGNFPGRFSGRQFSNSRSEMNVSTLELGDSALYLCASSFSTGVETQYFGPGTRLLVL.

This clone was detected once. The J gene is TRBJ2-5, the V gene TRBV24-1, with 11 positions matching TRBD2. Germline trimming cut 1 base from V and 4 bases from J; bases unmatched to any gene: 1. Germline loops: CDR1 KGHDR, CDR2 SFDVKD. The CDR3 is 15 residues long. CDR3 nucleotide sequence: TGTGCCACCAGTGATTTCACTAGCGGGGGAGAGACCCAGTACTTC. Its protein product is CATSDFTSGGETQYF.

In nucleotides, the CDR3 is TGTGCCAGCAGTATCCAGACAGGGGTTTCTGAAAAACTGTTTTTT. It translates to CASSIQTGVSEKLFF. The chain joins TRBV7-9 to TRBJ1-4; the match to TRBD1 covers 8 bases. Germline-derived CDR1 and CDR2 are SEHNR and FQNEAQ (reference sequence). Losses at the gene ends were 6 bases for V and 7 bases for J; bases not matched to a gene: 10. The CDR3 is made up of 15 amino acids.

This chain uses TRBV19 with TRBJ2-1; a weak D match, TRBD2 (5 bases). This CDR3 has 14 amino acids. Germline V gene data show CDR1 as LNHDA and CDR2 as SQIVND (reference sequence). V lost 7 bases, J lost 6 bases, and 16 bases lay in between. The CDR3 loop reads CASNHPGLPNEQFF. CDR3 in DNA: TGTGCCAGTAATCACCCAGGACTGCCCAATGAGCAGTTCTTC.

The chain uses TRBV2 and TRBJ1-2; possibly TRBD1 for D (6 bases). The germline gives CDR1 SNHLY, CDR2 FYNNEI. This CDR3 is 14 amino acids long. Trimming removed 4 bases at V and 4 bases at J, with 13 bases between. The CDR3, as DNA: TGTGCCAGCAGTGGCCCGGACAGATTCTATGGCTACACCTTC. This gives the protein CASSGPDRFYGYTF.

The chain joins TRBV19 to TRBJ1-2; TRBD1 might be the D (6 bases). Trimming took off 7 bases at V and 14 bases at J, with 20 bases between the two ends. The CDR3 totals 12 residues. CDR1 is LNHDA and CDR2 is SQIVND in the germline V gene (reference sequence). For the CDR3, the DNA is TGTGCCAGTACTCGGGACACGGCAAAGTATACCTTC. Its translation: CASTRDTAKYTF.

This rearrangement joins TRBV7-3 to TRBJ1-1, with 8 positions matching TRBD1. Germline CDR1 SGHTA, CDR2 FQGTGA. J gave up 5 bases and V 8 bases, and 7 bases lay outside the gene matches. CDR3 size: 13 residues. CDR3 loop: CASEGQGRTEAFF. CDR3 nucleotide sequence: TGTGCCAGCGAAGGACAGGGTCGGACTGAAGCTTTCTTT.

The rearrangement uses TRBV2 and TRBJ1-3; D not certain. V was trimmed by 6 bases and J by 8 bases, leaving 11 bases between them. From germline, CDR1 is SNHLY and CDR2 FYNNEI. This CDR3 is built from 12 residues. This CDR3 is CASSLNGDTIYF. The CDR3 region has the DNA TGTGCCAGCAGCCTGAACGGGGACACCATATATTTT.

The CDR3 region is CASSAFDRTEAFF. The CDR3 region has the DNA TGTGCCAGCAGTGCCTTCGACAGGACTGAAGCTTTCTTT. The rearrangement joins TRBV27 to TRBJ1-1; TRBD1 is a possible D gene (6 bases). Trimming stripped 5 bases from V and 5 bases from J, with 12 bases between. The CDR3 contains 13 residues. CDR1 MNHEY and CDR2 SMNVEV come from the germline V gene (reference sequence).

CDR3 amino acids: CASSLEGTNTGELFF. CDR3 sequence (DNA): TGCGCCAGCAGCTTGGAGGGGACGAACACCGGGGAGCTGTTTTTT. V gene TRBV5-1 combines with J gene TRBJ2-2, with a possible D match to TRBD1 (5 bases). Germline CDR1 reads SGHRS; CDR2 reads YFSETQ. The CDR3 length is 15 residues. Trimming took off 0 bases at V and 0 bases at J, with 6 bases between the two ends.

V is TRBV19 and J is TRBJ1-5, with D maybe TRBD1 (5 bases). Germline V gene sequence: CDR1 LNHDA, CDR2 SQIVND (reference sequence). This CDR3 has 15 amino acids. Trimming pared 4 bases from V and 0 bases from J, leaving 10 bases between. The chain's CDR3 is CASSTQGNSNQPQHF. In DNA form, the CDR3 reads TGTGCCAGTAGTACGCAGGGCAATAGCAATCAGCCCCAGCATTTT.

The chain links TRBV7-9 to TRBJ1-1; D unresolved. The CDR3 extends over 14 amino acids. Germline CDR1 and CDR2: SEHNR and FQNEAQ (reference sequence). Trimming took off 6 bases at V and 0 bases at J, with 11 bases between the two ends. CDR3 residues: CASRGLTLNTEAFF. The CDR3 DNA sequence: TGTGCCAGCAGAGGACTCACGTTGAACACTGAAGCTTTCTTT.

The chain links TRBV6-5 to TRBJ2-5; D unclear. The CDR3 totals 13 residues. V was cut by 6 bases and J by 0 bases, with 8 bases left in between. The germline V gene has CDR1 MNHEY and CDR2 SVGAGI. The chain's CDR3 is CASRSIYQETQYF. The CDR3 region has the DNA TGTGCCAGCAGGAGCATCTACCAAGAGACCCAGTACTTC.

The gene calls are TRBV7-9 and TRBJ1-4; 8 bases line up with TRBD1. CDR3 length equals 17 residues. Looked up from germline, CDR1 is SEHNR and CDR2 is FQNEAQ (reference sequence). Trimming cost V 4 bases and J 0 bases; bases outside gene matches: 7. DNA for the CDR3: TGTGCCAGCAGCTCTTTACCGGGACAGGCAACTAATGAAAAACTGTTTTTT. Amino acids: CASSSLPGQATNEKLFF.